This T cell receptor beta chain was sequenced during a study of cytomegalovirus exposure and HLA in healthy donors. Broader study findings: The study listed under 200 cytomegalovirus-associated TCR beta chains. Across donors, most TCRs were seen rarely, yet some public ones were widespread. A few CMV-associated chains proved CMV antigen-specific in vitro.

The ends lost 3 bases at V and 2 bases at J; junction bases unmatched: 4. CDR3 size: 15 residues. Germline CDR1 reads SGHRS; CDR2 reads YFSETQ. This table comes from immunoSEQ multiplex PCR, and its TCRdb copy is limited to in-frame clones, with some not included. The sample carries more than 200,000 clones, about 90% recorded once. As to this clone: The antigen remains unidentified.

The receptor was isolated from a woman under 40 in good health and CMV-seronegative. The chain links TRBV5-1 to TRBJ2-7, with 11 bases aligning to TRBD2. Sequenced material: PBMCs. CDR3 protein: CASSSGLAETYEQYF. The CDR3 DNA sequence: TGCGCCAGCAGCTCGGGACTAGCGGAAACCTACGAGCAGTACTTC. Full variable domain (remainder filled in from reference TRBV5-1 and TRBJ2-7): KAGVTQTPRYLIKTRGQQVTLSCSPISGHRSVSWYQQTPGQGLQFLFEYFSETQRNKGNFPGRFSGRQFSNSRSEMNVSTLELGDSALYLCASSSGLAETYEQYFGPGTRLTVT.